The T cell receptor (beta chain) under discussion was sequenced for a study of blood T cell repertoires in COVID-19. Study-wide context: COVID-19 samples, acute and convalescent, were from the United States, Italy and Spain.

The authors' processing: Reference gene primer amplification gave estimated nucleated cell counts. Profiled with immunoSEQ multiplex PCR; TCRdb holds only in-frame clones, not every one. The V and J calls and clone size were taken over from that table, and D and trimming were inferred from the DNA. The data show about 250,000 clones, roughly 83% seen once. The CDR3 consists of 17 residues. CDR1 is LGHDT, CDR2 YNNKEL, per germline (reference sequence). The V gene end was trimmed by 4 bases and the J gene end by 3 bases; junction bases not matched to a gene: 11. Patients at the Seattle site were enrolled during active infection and followed longitudinally.

This chain links TRBV3-1 (or the pseudogene TRBV3-2) with TRBJ1-3; TRBD1 aligns across 8 bases. The source of this sequence is a woman older than 75 with COVID-19, enrolled during active disease. Sequenced sample: peripheral blood. The CDR3 DNA reads TGTGCCAGCAGCCTAGGGTCCCAGGGGGCTTTTGGAAACACCATATATTTT. Translated: CASSLGSQGAFGNTIYF.